This T cell receptor beta chain was observed in a study of cytomegalovirus exposure and HLA in healthy donors. This clone showed up just once. Its antigen is currently unknown. Overall study findings and caveats: Reports showed the classifier diagnosing cytomegalovirus status with high specificity and sensitivity. Cytomegalovirus association was assigned to approximately 160 TCR beta chains. As confirmed in vitro, a few CMV-associated chains were specific for CMV antigens.

In germline, CDR1 is SGHRS, CDR2 YFSETQ. Trimming removed 2 bases from V and 2 bases from J, with 14 bases in between. This CDR3 region has 15 residues. Profiled with immunoSEQ multiplex PCR; TCRdb holds only in-frame clones, not every one. The table records 200,000 or so clones, over 80% of them present only once. This chain uses TRBV5-1 with TRBJ2-7; D may be TRBD1 (6 bases). Source material: PBMCs. This TCR was sampled from a young woman in good health and CMV-seronegative. CDR3 sequence: CASSFNRVGAYEQYF. The CDR3 DNA sequence: TGCGCCAGCAGCTTTAACAGGGTTGGGGCCTACGAGCAGTACTTC.